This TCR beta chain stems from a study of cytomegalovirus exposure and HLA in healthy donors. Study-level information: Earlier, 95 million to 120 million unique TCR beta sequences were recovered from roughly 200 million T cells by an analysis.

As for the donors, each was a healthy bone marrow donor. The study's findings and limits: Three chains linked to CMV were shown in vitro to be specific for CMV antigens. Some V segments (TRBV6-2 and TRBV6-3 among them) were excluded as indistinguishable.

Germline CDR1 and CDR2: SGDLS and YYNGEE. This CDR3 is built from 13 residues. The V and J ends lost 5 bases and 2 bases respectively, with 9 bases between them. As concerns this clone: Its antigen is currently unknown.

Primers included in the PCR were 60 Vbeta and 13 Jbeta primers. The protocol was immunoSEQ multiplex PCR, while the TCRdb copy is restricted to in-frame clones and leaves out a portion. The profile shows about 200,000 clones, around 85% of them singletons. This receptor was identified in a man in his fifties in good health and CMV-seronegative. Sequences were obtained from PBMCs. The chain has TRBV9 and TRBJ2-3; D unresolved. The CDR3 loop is CASSGAFTDTQYF. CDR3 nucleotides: TGTGCCAGCAGTGGAGCTTTCACAGATACGCAGTATTTT.